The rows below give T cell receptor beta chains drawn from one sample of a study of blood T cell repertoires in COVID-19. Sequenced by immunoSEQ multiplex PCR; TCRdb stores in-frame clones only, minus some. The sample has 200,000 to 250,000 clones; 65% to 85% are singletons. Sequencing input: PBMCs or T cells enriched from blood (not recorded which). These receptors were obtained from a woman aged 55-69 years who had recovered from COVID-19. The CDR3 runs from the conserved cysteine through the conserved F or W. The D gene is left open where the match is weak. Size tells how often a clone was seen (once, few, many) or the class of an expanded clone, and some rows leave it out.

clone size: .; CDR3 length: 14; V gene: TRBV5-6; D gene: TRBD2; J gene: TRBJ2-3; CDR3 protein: CASRRLASTDTQYF; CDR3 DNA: TGTGCCAGCAGGAGACTAGCTTCCACAGATACGCAGTATTTT
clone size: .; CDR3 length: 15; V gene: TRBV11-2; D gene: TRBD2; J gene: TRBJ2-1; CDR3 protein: CASSLGAGRDNEQFF; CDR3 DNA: TGTGCCAGCAGCTTAGGGGCCGGGAGGGACAATGAGCAGTTCTTC
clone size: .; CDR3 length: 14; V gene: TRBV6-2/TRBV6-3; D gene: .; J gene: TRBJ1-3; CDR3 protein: CASSTYGDGNTIYF; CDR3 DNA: TGTGCCAGCAGTACCTACGGGGATGGAAACACCATATATTTT
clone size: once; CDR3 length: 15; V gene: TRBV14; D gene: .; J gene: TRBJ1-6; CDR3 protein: CASSPQAAGNSPLHF; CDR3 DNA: TGTGCCAGCAGCCCGCAGGCGGCGGGTAATTCACCCCTCCACTTT
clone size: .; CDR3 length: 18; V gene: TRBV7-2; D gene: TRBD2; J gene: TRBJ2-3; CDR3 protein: CASSLVVLAGGPTDTQYF; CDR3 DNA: TGTGCCAGCAGCTTAGTAGTTCTAGCGGGGGGCCCCACAGATACGCAGTATTTT
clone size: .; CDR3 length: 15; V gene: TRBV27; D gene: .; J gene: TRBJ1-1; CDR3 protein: CASSLYAGVNTEAFF; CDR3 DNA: TGTGCCAGCAGTTTATACGCCGGGGTGAACACTGAAGCTTTCTTT
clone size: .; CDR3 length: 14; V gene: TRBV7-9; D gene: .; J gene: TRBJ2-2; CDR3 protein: CASSLTANTGELFF; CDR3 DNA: TGTGCCAGCAGCTTAACGGCGAACACCGGGGAGCTGTTTTTT
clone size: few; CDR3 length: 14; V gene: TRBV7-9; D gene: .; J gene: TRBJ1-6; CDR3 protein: CASSIEQYNSPLHF; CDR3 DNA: TGTGCCAGCAGCATCGAACAGTATAATTCACCCCTCCACTTT
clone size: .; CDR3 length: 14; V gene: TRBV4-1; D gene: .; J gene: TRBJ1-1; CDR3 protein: CASSQQGWFTEAFF; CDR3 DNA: TGCGCCAGCAGCCAACAGGGGTGGTTCACTGAAGCTTTCTTT
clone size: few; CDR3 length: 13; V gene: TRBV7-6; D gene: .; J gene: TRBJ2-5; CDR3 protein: CASSFGLRETQYF; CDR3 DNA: TGTGCCAGCAGCTTCGGACTGAGAGAGACCCAGTACTTC
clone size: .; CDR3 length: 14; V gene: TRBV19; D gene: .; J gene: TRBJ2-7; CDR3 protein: CASSMTDISYEQYF; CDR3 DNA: TGTGCCAGTAGTATGACAGATATCTCCTACGAGCAGTACTTC
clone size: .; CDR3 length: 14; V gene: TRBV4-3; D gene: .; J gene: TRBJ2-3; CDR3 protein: CASSQALQSDTQYF; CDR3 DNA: TGCGCCAGCAGCCAAGCCCTCCAGTCAGATACGCAGTATTTT
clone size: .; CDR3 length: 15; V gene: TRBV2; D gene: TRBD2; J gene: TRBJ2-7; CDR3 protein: CASNLSGGTIPEQYF; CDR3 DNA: TGTGCCAGCAACCTTAGCGGGGGGACTATTCCCGAGCAGTACTTC
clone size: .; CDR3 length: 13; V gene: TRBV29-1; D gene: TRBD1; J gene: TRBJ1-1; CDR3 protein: CSLMDRPETEAFF; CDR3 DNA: TGCAGCTTAATGGACAGGCCTGAAACTGAAGCTTTCTTT
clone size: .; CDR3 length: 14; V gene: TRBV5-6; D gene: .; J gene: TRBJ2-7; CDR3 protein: CASSSAVGPLVQYF; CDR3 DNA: TGTGCCAGCAGCTCGGCGGTAGGCCCACTCGTGCAGTACTTC
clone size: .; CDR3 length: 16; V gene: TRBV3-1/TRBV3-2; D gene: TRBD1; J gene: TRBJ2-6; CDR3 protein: CASSPGTANGANVLTF; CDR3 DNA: TGTGCCAGCAGCCCGGGGACAGCTAATGGGGCCAACGTCCTGACTTTC
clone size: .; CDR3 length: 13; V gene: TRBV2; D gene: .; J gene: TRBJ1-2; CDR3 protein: CASSGAGAGGYTF; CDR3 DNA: TGTGCCAGCAGTGGGGCAGGGGCGGGTGGCTACACCTTC
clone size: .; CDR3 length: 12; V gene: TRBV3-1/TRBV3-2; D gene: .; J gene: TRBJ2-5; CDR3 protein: CASSQGAETQYF; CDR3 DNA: TGTGCCAGCAGCCAAGGCGCAGAGACCCAGTACTTC
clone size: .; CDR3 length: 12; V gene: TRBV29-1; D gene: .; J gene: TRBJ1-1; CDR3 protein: CSALPRGSEAFF; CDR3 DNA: TGCAGCGCCTTACCCCGGGGGTCGGAAGCTTTCTTT
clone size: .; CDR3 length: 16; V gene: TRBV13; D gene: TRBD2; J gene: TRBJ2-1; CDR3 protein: CASSGGTSGGYNEQFF; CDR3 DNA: TGTGCCAGCAGCGGAGGGACTAGCGGGGGCTACAATGAGCAGTTCTTC
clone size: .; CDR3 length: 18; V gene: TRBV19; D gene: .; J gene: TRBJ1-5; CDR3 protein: CARNHRERPPSPSQPQHF; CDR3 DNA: TGTGCCAGAAACCACAGGGAAAGGCCCCCTTCTCCTTCTCAGCCCCAGCATTTT
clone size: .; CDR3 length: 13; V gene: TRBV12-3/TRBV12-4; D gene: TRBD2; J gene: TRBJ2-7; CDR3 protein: CASIPGGSNEQYF; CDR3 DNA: TGTGCCAGCATCCCGGGGGGTTCAAACGAGCAGTACTTC
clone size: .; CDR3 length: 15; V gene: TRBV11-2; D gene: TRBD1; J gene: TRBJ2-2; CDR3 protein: CASSQTGARTGELFF; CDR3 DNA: TGTGCCAGCAGCCAAACAGGGGCTCGCACCGGGGAGCTGTTTTTT
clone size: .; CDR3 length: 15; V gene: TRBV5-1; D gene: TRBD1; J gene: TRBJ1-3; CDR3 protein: CASSSDDRERNTIYF; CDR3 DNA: TGCGCCAGCAGTTCCGACGACAGGGAAAGAAACACCATATATTTT
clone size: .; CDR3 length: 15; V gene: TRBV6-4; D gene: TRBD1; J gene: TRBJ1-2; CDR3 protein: CASSAGQVGTYGYTF; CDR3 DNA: TGTGCCAGCAGTGCCGGACAGGTTGGGACCTATGGCTACACCTTC
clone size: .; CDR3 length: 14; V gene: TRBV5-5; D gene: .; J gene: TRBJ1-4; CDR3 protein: CASSQTGIGEKLFF; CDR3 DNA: TGTGCCAGCAGCCAAACAGGGATCGGTGAAAAACTGTTTTTT
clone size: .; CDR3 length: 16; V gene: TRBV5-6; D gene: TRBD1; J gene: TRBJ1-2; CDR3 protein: CASSDVGRQGARGYTF; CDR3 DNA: TGTGCCAGCAGCGATGTTGGGAGGCAGGGGGCGCGTGGCTACACCTTC
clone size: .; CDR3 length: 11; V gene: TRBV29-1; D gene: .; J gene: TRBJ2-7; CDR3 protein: CSGGQDYEQYF; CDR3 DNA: TGCAGCGGGGGACAAGACTACGAGCAGTACTTC
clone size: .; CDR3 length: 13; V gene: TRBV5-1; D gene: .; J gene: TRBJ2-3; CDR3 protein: CASGSTATDTQYF; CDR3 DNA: TGCGCCAGCGGCTCAACAGCCACAGATACGCAGTATTTT
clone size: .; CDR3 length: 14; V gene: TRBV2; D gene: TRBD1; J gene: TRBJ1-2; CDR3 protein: CASIWTGGDYGYTF; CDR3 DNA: TGTGCCAGCATTTGGACAGGGGGTGACTATGGCTACACCTTC
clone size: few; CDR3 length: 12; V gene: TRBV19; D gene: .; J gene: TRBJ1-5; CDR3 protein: CASSSPGQPQHF; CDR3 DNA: TGTGCCAGTAGCTCCCCGGGGCAGCCCCAGCATTTT
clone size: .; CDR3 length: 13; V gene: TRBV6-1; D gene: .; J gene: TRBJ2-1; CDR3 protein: CASSEHSLFEQFF; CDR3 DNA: TGTGCCAGCAGTGAACACAGCCTCTTTGAGCAGTTCTTC
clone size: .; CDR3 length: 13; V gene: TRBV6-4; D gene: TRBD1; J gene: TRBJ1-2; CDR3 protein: CASSKDRGAGYTF; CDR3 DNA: TGTGCCAGCAGCAAAGACAGGGGAGCTGGCTACACCTTC
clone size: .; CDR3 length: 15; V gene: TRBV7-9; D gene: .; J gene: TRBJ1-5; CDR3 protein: CASSRTDYSNQPQHF; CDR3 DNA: TGTGCCAGCAGCCGGACAGATTATAGCAATCAGCCCCAGCATTTT
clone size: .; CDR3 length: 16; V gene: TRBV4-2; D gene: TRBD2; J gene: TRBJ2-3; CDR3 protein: CASSQGLAGGLDTQYF; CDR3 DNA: TGTGCCAGCAGCCAAGGGCTAGCGGGGGGCTTAGATACGCAGTATTTT
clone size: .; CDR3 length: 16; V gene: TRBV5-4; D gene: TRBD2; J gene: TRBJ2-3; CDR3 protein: CASSLPAGGLTDTQYF; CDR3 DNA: TGTGCCAGCAGCTTGCCAGCGGGGGGGCTCACAGATACGCAGTATTTT